A single sample is the source of the 25 T cell receptor beta chains below, sequenced in a study of blood T cells in healthy people across ages. Then a second PCR, running about 7 to 11 cycles, was carried out with a sample-barcoded 5' primer and a J-beta primer mix. TCRdb recomputed calls from the 5' RACE reads with MiXCR, one row per CDR3 protein. This sample has more than 550,000 distinct CDR3 sequences, with about a fifth found just once. The sequencing input was blood. The receptors originated from a man aged 70-80 years in good health.

The chain carries TRBV12-5 and TRBJ1-5; 7 nucleotides line up with TRBD1. V lost 2 bases to trimming and J lost 2 bases; unmatched junction nucleotides: 6. Per germline, CDR1 LGHNT and CDR2 FRNRAP. The CDR3 runs to 16 residues. The chain's CDR3 is CASGLFRDSGNQPQHF. The CDR3 DNA follows: TGTGCTAGTGGTTTGTTCCGGGACAGCGGCAATCAGCCCCAGCATTTT.

V and J are TRBV12-3 or TRBV12-4 and TRBJ1-2; possible D gene TRBD1, 5 bases. This CDR3 contains 14 residues. V dropped 2 bases and J dropped 3 bases, with 10 bases sitting between them. The CDR3: CASSLTGGHYGYTF. CDR3 bases: TGTGCCAGCAGTTTAACCGGGGGACACTATGGCTACACCTTC.

This clonotype was picked up one time. The chain uses TRBV20-1 and TRBJ2-5; weak D call: TRBD1 (5 bases). CDR3 length: 12 residues. Germline V lookup: CDR1 DFQATT, CDR2 SNEGSKA (reference sequence). The CDR3 bases are TGCAGCGCAAGGGGCAGTCGAGAGACCCAGTACTTC. Encoded protein: CSARGSRETQYF.

The chain carries TRBV20-1 and TRBJ2-3; weak D call: TRBD2 (6 bases). Trimming cost V 2 bases and J 0 bases, with 15 bases left between them. The CDR3 covers 16 residues. Germline lookup yields CDR1 DFQATT and CDR2 SNEGSKA (reference sequence). The CDR3 here is CSARLGRGRSTDTQYF. DNA for the CDR3: TGCAGTGCTAGACTAGGGCGGGGTCGGAGCACAGATACGCAGTATTTT.

On this clonotype: At one of its ends the junction is not consistent with the germline gene, which may arise from a read error. The rearrangement links TRBV20-1 to TRBJ2-1; TRBD2 is a possible D gene (6 bases). The V gene's germline CDR1 is DFQATT and CDR2 SNEGSKA (reference sequence). CDR3 size: 16 residues. The CDR3 nucleotides read TGCAGTGCTAGAGACCCGCTCCGGGACTCGAACAATGAGCAGCTCTTC. Translation: CSARDPLRDSNNEQLF.

Here the CDR3 DNA reads TGTGCCTTCCCGGGACAGACAGATGAGCAGTTCTTC. Translation gives CAFPGQTDEQFF. The chain is built from TRBV30 and TRBJ2-1; 7 bases map to TRBD1. V was clipped by 7 bases and J by 8 bases; unmatched bases: 8. The germline V gene has CDR1 GTSNPN and CDR2 SVGIG (reference sequence). This CDR3 has 12 amino acids.

This chain uses TRBV6-1 with TRBJ2-1; D perhaps matches TRBD2 (5 bases). Trimming removed 7 bases from V and 4 bases from J, with 14 bases in between. This CDR3 is 14 amino acids long. Germline V gene sequence: CDR1 MNHNS, CDR2 SASEGT. In nucleotides, the CDR3 is TGTGCCAGCAAAGCGAGCGGAGATTACAATGAGCAGTTCTTC. Amino acids: CASKASGDYNEQFF.

The V call is TRBV3-1, the J call TRBJ2-7; D not resolved. With 1 base removed from V and 3 bases from J, the gap between germline ends came to 4 bases. This CDR3 comprises 12 residues. Germline-derived CDR1 and CDR2 are LGHDT and YNNKEL (reference sequence). The DNA of the CDR3 is TGTGCCAGCAGCCAAGGGAGCTACGAGCAGTACGTC. Translating it yields CASSQGSYEQYV.

The chain recombines TRBV6-6 with TRBJ2-7; 7 bases map to TRBD1. Per the germline V gene, CDR1 is MNHNY and CDR2 is SVGAGI (reference sequence). The CDR3 runs 16 residues. Trimming took 6 bases from V and 1 from J; bases not matched to a gene: 12. This CDR3 reads CASSPRVDRLSYEQYF. In nucleotides, the CDR3 is TGTGCCAGCAGCCCCCGGGTGGACAGGTTGTCCTACGAGCAGTACTTC.

The chain combines TRBV2 with TRBJ2-1; no reliable D call. TRBJ2-7 explains the end of the DNA better; the J call may be wrong. This CDR3 comprises 13 residues. From germline, CDR1 is SNHLY and CDR2 FYNNEI. As DNA, the CDR3 is TGTGCCAGCGGTTATGACGGACCCTACGAGCAGTACTTC. Translated, it gives CASGYDGPYEQYF.

This clonotype has a handful of counts. One junction end does not reproduce the germline sequence, and a read error may be involved. The J gene is TRBJ1-2, the V gene TRBV29-1; 9 bases are shared with TRBD1. The CDR3 totals 11 residues. CDR1 is SQVTM, CDR2 ANQGSEA, per germline. The CDR3 coding sequence is TGCAGCGCTGAAGGACAGGGGATCTACACCTTC. Translating gives CSAEGQGIYTF.

V usage is TRBV2 and J usage is TRBJ1-2; 8 bases map to TRBD1. CDR3 length: 16 residues. The germline CDR1 and CDR2 sequences are SNHLY and FYNNEI. V was clipped by 11 bases and J by 6 bases; unmatched bases: 20. CDR3 sequence reads: CADRGQGARGTHGYTF. CDR3 DNA: TGTGCCGACCGCGGGCAGGGGGCAAGAGGTACACATGGCTACACCTTC.

The CDR3 nucleotides read TGTGCCAGCAGCTCCGGACAGGTCGCAACTAATGAAAAACTGTTTTTT. It specifies CASSSGQVATNEKLFF. The chain recombines TRBV9 with TRBJ1-4, with 7 nucleotides matching TRBD1. V lost 4 bases to trimming and J lost 0 bases; unmatched junction nucleotides: 6. This CDR3 comprises 16 residues. Germline CDR1 SGDLS, CDR2 YYNGEE.

This clonotype has only a few counts. The rearrangement links TRBV5-1 to TRBJ2-5; D ambiguous. The germline V gene has CDR1 SGHRS and CDR2 YFSETQ. Trimming pared 1 base from V and 5 bases from J, leaving 9 bases between. The CDR3 consists of 13 residues. As DNA, the CDR3 is TGCGCCAGCAGCTTGACTCCGTGGGAGACCCAGTACTTC. Encoded protein: CASSLTPWETQYF.

This clonotype was observed a few times. The chain couples TRBV19 to TRBJ2-3; TRBD1 is a possible D gene (6 bases). This CDR3 has 16 amino acids. Trimming took 4 bases from V and 2 from J, leaving 16 bases between them. CDR1 and CDR2 from the germline V gene are LNHDA and SQIVND (reference sequence). The CDR3 region is CASSSPRDTNTDTQYF. The CDR3 DNA reads as TGTGCCAGTAGTAGCCCCCGGGACACTAACACAGATACGCAGTATTTT.

This clonotype was seen many times. A much larger clone is a single base away; this may be a read error. J is TRBJ1-2 and V is TRBV5-1, with 7 bases aligning to TRBD1. The CDR3 consists of 13 residues. The germline CDR1 and CDR2 sequences are SGHRS and YFSETQ. The CDR3 DNA is TGCGCCAGCAGCCTGGGACAGAACTATGGCTGCACCTTC. Its protein is CASSLGQNYGCTF.

This clonotype was observed a few times. The rearrangement links TRBV7-9 to TRBJ1-3; D possibly corresponds to TRBD1 (6 bases). The CDR3 contains 15 residues. CDR1 and CDR2 from the germline V gene are SEHNR and FQNEAQ (reference sequence). Trimming took 3 bases from V and 8 from J, leaving 17 bases between them. CDR3 sequence (DNA): TGTGCCAGCAGCTTGCCCCCCGGAGGGGGATACACCATATATTTT. This translates into CASSLPPGGGYTIYF.

This clonotype was counted only a few times. The V call is TRBV4-1, the J call TRBJ2-3, with D tentatively TRBD2 (5 bases). CDR3 length equals 14 residues. V lost 4 bases and J 1 base, leaving 9 bases between the germline ends. Germline V lookup: CDR1 MGHRA, CDR2 YSYEKL. CDR3 amino acids: CASSPGIRTDTQYF. The CDR3 nucleotides are TGCGCCAGCAGCCCGGGGATACGCACAGATACGCAGTATTTT.

This clonotype was counted a few times. The V gene is TRBV11-2, the J gene TRBJ2-2; D call uncertain. V was clipped by 4 bases and J by 10 bases, with 7 bases between them. Germline V gene data show CDR1 as SGHAT and CDR2 as FQNNGV. This CDR3 is built from 11 residues. CDR3 sequence reads: CASSWALELFF. The CDR3 coding sequence is TGTGCCAGCAGCTGGGCATTGGAGCTGTTTTTT.

The chain uses TRBV6-1 and TRBJ2-2, with 11 nucleotides matching TRBD1. The CDR3 loop spans 15 amino acids. CDR1 MNHNS and CDR2 SASEGT come from the germline V gene. Germline trimming cut 7 bases from V and 7 bases from J; bases unmatched to any gene: 8. CDR3: CASMTRDRGNGELFF. The CDR3, as DNA: TGTGCCAGCATGACCAGGGACAGGGGGAACGGGGAGCTGTTTTTT.

Concerning this clonotype: At one of its ends the junction is not consistent with the germline gene, which may arise from a read error. V is TRBV12-3 or TRBV12-4 and J is TRBJ1-4; the match to TRBD1 covers 9 bases. The CDR3 consists of 16 residues. This chain's CDR3 is CASSLTGGASNKKLFF. In DNA, the CDR3 is TGTGCCAGCAGTCTAACAGGGGGCGCTTCTAATAAAAAACTGTTTTTT.

The J gene is TRBJ2-5, the V gene TRBV19; D gene uncertain. Germline lookup yields CDR1 LNHDA and CDR2 SQIVND (reference sequence). The V gene lost 5 bases and the J gene lost 0 bases, with 7 bases spanning the gap. This CDR3 has 13 residues. The DNA for the CDR3 is TGTGCCAGTAGTCCCCTCAACCAAGAGACCCAGTACTTC. Translated, it gives CASSPLNQETQYF.

This clonotype has more than one count but fewer than ten. This chain joins TRBV6-5 and TRBJ2-1, with D possibly TRBD2 on 6 matching bases. The DNA matches TRBJ2-7 better at its end, which makes the J call doubtful. Germline V gives CDR1 MNHEY, CDR2 SVGAGI. CDR3 size: 13 residues. As DNA, the CDR3 is TGTGCCAGCAGAAAGACTAGTTCCTACGAGCAGTACTTC. Protein product: CASRKTSSYEQYF.

The chain recombines TRBV6-1 with TRBJ2-3, with no clear D. The CDR3 extends over 13 amino acids. Trimming stripped 7 bases from V and 4 bases from J, with 12 bases between. Looked up from germline, CDR1 is MNHNS and CDR2 is SASEGT. CDR3 in amino acids: CASINPGPDTQYF. The DNA for the CDR3 is TGTGCCAGCATCAACCCCGGCCCAGATACGCAGTATTTT.

The chain uses TRBV11-2 and TRBJ1-2; 7 bases map to TRBD1. The CDR3 has 17 amino acids. Losses at the gene ends were 1 base for V and 0 bases for J; bases not matched to a gene: 8. The V gene's germline CDR1 is SGHAT and CDR2 FQNNGV. The CDR3 sequence is CASSLVGQTKANYGYTF. The CDR3 nucleotides read TGTGCCAGCAGCTTAGTGGGACAGACAAAAGCTAACTATGGCTACACCTTC.